A selection of T cell receptor beta chains follows, all from one sample in a study of primary melanoma T cells and metastatic recurrence. The repertoire was sequenced with immunoSEQ multiplex PCR; TCRdb's copy has only in-frame clones and lacks some. Among hundreds of clones listed, about 74% were seen once. The sample comprised melanoma tumor tissue. The receptors were gathered from a human donor with melanoma. Each CDR3 is given with its conserved first and last residue. Fields, in order: J gene, V gene, CDR3 protein.

TRBJ2-7,TRBV19,CASSRTSTLAEQYF
TRBJ2-3,TRBV11-3,CASSPGQSTDTQYF
TRBJ1-1,TRBV15,CATSRYQGDTEAFF
TRBJ1-5,TRBV28,CASSLHAGGNNQPQHF
TRBJ2-3,TRBV4-2,CASSWTGLGGTQYF
TRBJ1-1,TRBV18,CASSEGENTEAFF
TRBJ2-3,TRBV7-7,CASSYPRALTTDTQYF
TRBJ1-2,TRBV6-8,CASSYSNKGASYGYTF
TRBJ2-7,TRBV11-3,CASSPGFLPGEQYF
TRBJ1-1,TRBV12-5,CASTVVGGASFF
TRBJ2-7,TRBV11-3,CASSSINRNYEQYF
TRBJ1-6,TRBV7-8,CASSSRVAGNSPLHF
TRBJ2-3,TRBV5-1,CASSGGLADTDTQYF
TRBJ1-1,TRBV19,CASSISQRRNTEAFF
TRBJ1-2,TRBV28,CASSFVQNYGYTF
TRBJ2-3,TRBV11-3,CASSLWGSTDTQYF
TRBJ1-2,TRBV19,CASSIWGTVYGYTF
TRBJ2-3,TRBV11-3,CASSLATGGRRDTQYF
TRBJ2-2,TRBV10-2,CASRGLSGELFF
TRBJ2-1,TRBV9,CASSARPQGNEQFF
TRBJ2-7,TRBV28,CASSPFEDEQYF
TRBJ1-2,TRBV19,CASSVGQGGYGYTF
TRBJ2-2,TRBV28,CASSFPPRGPNTGELFF
TRBJ1-3,TRBV6-8,CASSYGTGGLSTIYF